The clone carrying this T cell receptor beta chain was seen only once. The data were obtained in a study of blood T cell repertoires in COVID-19. This CDR3 contains 16 residues. Germline assignment: CDR1 SGHKS and CDR2 YYEKEE (reference sequence). J was trimmed by 2 bases and V by 4 bases; bases with no gene match: 11. This table comes from immunoSEQ multiplex PCR, and its TCRdb copy is limited to in-frame clones, with some not included. Of 200,000 or so clones listed, more than 65% are singletons. V and J are TRBV5-5 and TRBJ2-7; 8 nucleotides align to TRBD1. This TCR was sampled from a man aged 35-49 years who had recovered from COVID-19. Sequenced sample: PBMCs or T cells enriched from blood (not recorded which). DNA of the CDR3: TGTGCCAGCAGCCACAACACCAGGGGGCACCCCTACGAGCAGTACTTC. Its protein product is CASSHNTRGHPYEQYF.